This TCR beta chain was sequenced in a study of T-cell reconstitution after alpha-beta-depleted transplantation in children. The CDR3 contains 13 residues. CDR1 is MDHEN and CDR2 is SYDVKM in the germline V gene. Losses at the gene ends were 6 bases for V and 4 bases for J; bases not matched to a gene: 6. Preparing the TCRbeta library involved the use of unique molecular identifiers. TCRdb used MiXCR to reprocess the PCR reads, holding one entry per CDR3 protein. The sample holds 100,000 to 150,000 distinct CDR3 sequences; 23% are singletons and the top ten take over 9.5%. This sequence joins TRBV28 and TRBJ2-7; 7 bases line up with TRBD2. The TCR comes from a male patient under 10 years old who had a stem cell transplant for chronic granulomatous disease, so the T cells may come from the graft donor. This specimen was PBMCs, mostly from graft donor cells, taken 180 days after TCRalphabeta/CD19-depleted stem cell transplant. For the CDR3, the DNA is TGTGCCAGCAGACCGGGACTACTATACGAGCAGTACTTC. This encodes CASRPGLLYEQYF.